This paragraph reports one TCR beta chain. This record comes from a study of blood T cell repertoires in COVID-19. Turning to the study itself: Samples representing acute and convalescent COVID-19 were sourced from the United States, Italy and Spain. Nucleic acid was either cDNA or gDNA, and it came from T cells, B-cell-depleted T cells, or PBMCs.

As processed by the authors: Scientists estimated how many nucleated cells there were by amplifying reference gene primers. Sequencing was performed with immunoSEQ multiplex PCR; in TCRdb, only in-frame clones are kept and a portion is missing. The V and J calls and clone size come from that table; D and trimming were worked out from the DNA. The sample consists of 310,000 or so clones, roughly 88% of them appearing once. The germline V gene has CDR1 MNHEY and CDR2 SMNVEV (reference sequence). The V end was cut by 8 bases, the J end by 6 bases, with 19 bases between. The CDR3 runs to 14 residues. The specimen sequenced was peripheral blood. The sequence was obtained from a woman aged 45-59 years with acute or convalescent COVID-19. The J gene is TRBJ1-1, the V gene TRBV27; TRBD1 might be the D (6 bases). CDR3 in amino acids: CASFVGGARAEAFF. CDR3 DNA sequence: TGTGCCAGCTTTGTTGGGGGGGCGCGAGCTGAAGCTTTCTTT.